Presented here are 20 T cell receptor beta chains from one specimen sequenced in a study of tumor-infiltrating lymphocytes in primary liver carcinoma. Taking about 17-32 mg of unsorted bulk tissue, the authors co-extracted RNA and DNA. Researchers generated TCR beta cDNA from approximately 520 ng of total RNA, relying on a constant-region primer. Three-round nested multiplex PCR performed with slightly modified ARM-PCR produced the TCR beta libraries. With TRBV1-TRBV30 forward primers and a C-beta reverse primer, the first two PCR rounds were run for around 11 cycles each. TCRdb called the multiplex PCR reads again in MiXCR, with one record for every CDR3 protein. The repertoire consists of fewer than 90,000 distinct CDR3 sequences, with 55% to 85% occurring once and the leading ten covering less than 20%. The sequenced sample consisted of liver tumor tissue from sampling region 1. Subset specified: tumor region T1, superior pole. These receptors were taken from a man in his forties with primary liver carcinoma and hepatitis B virus infection.

The V gene is TRBV29-1, the J gene TRBJ2-7; the D gene is possibly TRBD1 (5 bases). This CDR3 has 13 residues. Trimming pared 2 bases from V and 6 bases from J, leaving 14 bases between. Germline-derived CDR1 and CDR2 are SQVTM and ANQGSEA. This CDR3 reads CSVEYRQDTEQYF. The CDR3 nucleotides read TGCAGCGTTGAATATCGGCAGGACACCGAGCAGTACTTC.

This clonotype was seen a few times. A read error may explain this, as a much larger clone is one base away. J is TRBJ2-3 and V is TRBV7-8; D gene uncertain. This CDR3 has 16 amino acids. Germline V gene sequence: CDR1 SGHVS, CDR2 FQNEAQ. In DNA form, the CDR3 reads TGTGTCAGCAGCTTAGTTGGTGGCTATAGCACAGATACGCAGTATTTT. Translation gives CVSSLVGGYSTDTQYF.

Points on this clonotype: An end of the junction does not agree with germline; a read error may underlie this. The rearrangement links TRBV29-1 to TRBJ1-2; tentatively, D is TRBD1 (6 bases). This CDR3 comprises 14 residues. Germline values: CDR1 SQVTM, CDR2 ANQGSEA. The CDR3 DNA reads as TGCAGGGACCGCCCATCGGGACAAACCTATGGCTACATCTTC. This sequence encodes CRDRPSGQTYGYIF.

Note on this clonotype: A read error is likely, as this CDR3 ends without the conserved phenylalanine or tryptophan. The gene calls are TRBV12-3 or TRBV12-4 and TRBJ2-5, with D perhaps assigned TRBD1 or TRBD2 (5 bases each). With 10 bases removed from V and 1 base from J, the gap between germline ends came to 22 bases. The CDR3 loop spans 16 amino acids. The CDR3 bases are TGTGCCACCTCGGCCCGGGGCGAACGGTCCCAAGAGACCCAGTACTTA. It specifies CATSARGERSQETQYL.

Worth noting for this clonotype: The conserved final phenylalanine or tryptophan is absent from the CDR3, which likely points to a read error. Here the CDR3 reads CASSRAGGTTDTQYS. The CDR3 nucleotides are TGCGCCAGCAGTCGAGCCGGGGGAACTACAGATACGCAGTATTCT. V usage is TRBV4-1 and J usage is TRBJ2-3; D possibly corresponds to TRBD2 (6 bases). V gave up 6 bases and J gave up 3 bases, with 16 bases separating them. There are 15 residues in the CDR3. The germline gives CDR1 MGHRA, CDR2 YSYEKL.

With respect to this clonotype: The conserved phenylalanine or tryptophan normally closing the CDR3 is absent here, so this likely arose from a read error. The chain couples TRBV12-3 or TRBV12-4 to TRBJ1-1; unclear D gene. The CDR3 runs 15 residues. In DNA, the CDR3 is TGTGTCAGCAGTTTTTCCGGGCTCTCGGGAACTGAAGCTTTCTTA. Its translation: CVSSFSGLSGTEAFL.

For this clonotype: Here the CDR3 omits its conserved ending phenylalanine or tryptophan, so a read error is the likely source. The DNA is omitted, as the CDR3 cannot be located on it reliably, and the CDR3 follows TCRdb's listing. The chain couples TRBV6-5 to TRBJ1-6; the DNA was not used to check the table's D call, TRBD1. The CDR3 is 16 amino acids in total, end residues counted. Germline loops: CDR1 MNHEY, CDR2 SVGAGI. The CDR3: CASSWGRGATNSPIHS.

On this clonotype: Without the conserved terminal phenylalanine or tryptophan, this CDR3 likely stems from a read error. The chain links TRBV10-3 to TRBJ2-4, with 12 bases that match TRBD2. This CDR3 region has 16 residues. Germline V gene sequence: CDR1 ENHRY, CDR2 SYGVKD. CDR3 DNA: TGTACCATCAGTGAGTTGGCTAGCGGGAGGGCGAACATTCAGTACCTC. Amino acids: CTISELASGRANIQYL.

This clonotype was picked up many times. This chain joins TRBV5-1 and TRBJ2-5, with 8 bases matching TRBD2. The CDR3 is 16 residues long. Germline CDR1 and CDR2: SGHRS and YFSETQ. J was trimmed by 2 bases and V by 0 bases; bases with no gene match: 6. The CDR3 reads CASSLGLAGQQETQYF. The CDR3 DNA is TGCGCCAGCAGCTTGGGGCTAGCGGGCCAACAAGAGACCCAGTACTTC. Drawing the rest from reference TRBV5-1 and TRBJ2-5, the complete variable domain is KAGVTQTPRYLIKTRGQQVTLSCSPISGHRSVSWYQQTPGQGLQFLFEYFSETQRNKGNFPGRFSGRQFSNSRSEMNVSTLELGDSALYLCASSLGLAGQQETQYFGPGTRLLVL.

Notes on this clonotype: The germline gene is not matched at one end of the junction; a read error may be the cause. The chain carries TRBV7-9 and TRBJ2-3; D may match TRBD1 or TRBD2 (6 bases each). Germline loops: CDR1 SEHNR, CDR2 FQNEAQ (reference sequence). The CDR3 is made up of 14 amino acids. CDR3 bases: TGTGCCAGGAGCTCGAGGGGGGGCACAGATACGCAGTATTTT. Its protein product is CARSSRGGTDTQYF.

The rearrangement links TRBV29-1 to TRBJ1-1; 7 bases line up with TRBD1. The CDR3 runs 14 residues. CDR1 and CDR2 from the germline V gene are SQVTM and ANQGSEA. V lost 4 bases to trimming and J lost 2 bases; unmatched junction nucleotides: 7. CDR3 DNA: TGCAGCGTTGCCTTCAGGGACAGCAACACTGAAGCTTTCTTT. Protein sequence: CSVAFRDSNTEAFF.

About this clonotype itself: The CDR3 end shows no conserved phenylalanine or tryptophan, and so a read error is likely. V gene TRBV4-1 combines with J gene TRBJ1-5; D unclear. The CDR3 runs 14 residues. The V gene's germline CDR1 is MGHRA and CDR2 YSYEKL. The CDR3 spells CASSQETQSMPQHS. For the CDR3, the DNA is TGTGCCAGCAGCCAAGAAACGCAGAGCATGCCCCAGCATTCT.

Note on this clonotype: A read error may be the cause here, since a much bigger clone is one base away. The chain uses TRBV7-3 and TRBJ2-5; the D gene could be TRBD1 or TRBD2 (5 bases each). The germline CDR1 and CDR2 sequences are SGHTA and FQGTGA. This CDR3 contains 13 residues. The CDR3 here is CASSRQRDETRYF. In DNA, the CDR3 is TGTGCCAGCAGCAGGCAAAGGGACGAGACCCGGTACTTC.

On this clonotype itself: Because it lacks the conserved phenylalanine or tryptophan at the end, this CDR3 is likely a read error. DNA of the CDR3: TGTGCCAGCAGTCTCCGGGAGTGGGACAATGTGCAGTTCCTC. It is translated as CASSLREWDNVQFL. The chain is built from TRBV2 and TRBJ2-1, with D perhaps TRBD1 or TRBD2 (6 bases each). This CDR3 has 14 amino acids. Germline CDR1 and CDR2: SNHLY and FYNNEI.

V usage is TRBV6-9 and J usage is TRBJ1-4, with a weak D call TRBD1 (6 bases). The CDR3 loop spans 17 amino acids. CDR1 and CDR2 (germline): MNHGY, SVAAGI. The CDR3 bases are TGTGTCATCAGTTCGACAGGATCTCGTCCCACTAATGAAAAACTGTTTTTT. Translation: CVISSTGSRPTNEKLFF.

Details on this clonotype: The junction does not match germline at one end; this may be a read error. The chain couples TRBV11-2 to TRBJ2-1, with 8 bases matching TRBD2. The CDR3 is 15 residues long. From germline, CDR1 is SGHAT and CDR2 FQNNGV. CDR3 nucleotide sequence: TGTGTCAGCAGCGTCAGCGGGAGCCTCTACCATGAGCAGTTCTTC. This translates into CVSSVSGSLYHEQFF.

To note about this clonotype: A read error may produce the germline difference seen at one junction end. The chain joins TRBV6-6 to TRBJ2-7; perhaps TRBD1 as D (7 bases). This CDR3 is 14 amino acids long. Per germline, CDR1 MNHNY and CDR2 SVGAGI (reference sequence). The CDR3 reads CASKMAGQSYEQYF. Here the CDR3 DNA reads TGCGCCAGCAAAATGGCGGGACAGAGCTACGAGCAGTACTTC.

To note about this clonotype: Compared with germline, one end of the junction differs, possibly owing to a read error. The V and J genes are TRBV6-2 or TRBV6-3 and TRBJ2-1; 11 positions agree with TRBD1. This CDR3 comprises 13 residues. Germline V lookup: CDR1 MNHEY, CDR2 SVGEGT. The CDR3 region has the DNA TGTGCCAGCAGTTACACGTCTGGGACAGGGGGGTCCTTC. Translation gives CASSYTSGTGGSF.

Comment on this clonotype: The junction departs from germline at one end; a sequencing error may be responsible. The genes are TRBV11-2 and TRBJ1-1; 8 bases line up with TRBD1. This CDR3 region has 16 residues. Germline assignment: CDR1 SGHAT and CDR2 FQNNGV. This CDR3 reads CAIRRTVLGQDTDAFF. In DNA form, the CDR3 reads TGTGCCATCAGACGTACGGTTCTGGGACAGGACACTGATGCTTTCTTT.

The V and J genes are TRBV6-5 and TRBJ1-1; 7 bases are a match to TRBD1. CDR3 size: 15 residues. V trimming: 10 bases; J trimming: 0 bases; junction bases outside the gene matches: 11. Looked up from germline, CDR1 is MNHEY and CDR2 is SVGAGI. DNA of the CDR3: TGTGCCAACAGATCGTACAGGGGTCTGAACACTGAAGCTTTCTTT. Residues: CANRSYRGLNTEAFF.